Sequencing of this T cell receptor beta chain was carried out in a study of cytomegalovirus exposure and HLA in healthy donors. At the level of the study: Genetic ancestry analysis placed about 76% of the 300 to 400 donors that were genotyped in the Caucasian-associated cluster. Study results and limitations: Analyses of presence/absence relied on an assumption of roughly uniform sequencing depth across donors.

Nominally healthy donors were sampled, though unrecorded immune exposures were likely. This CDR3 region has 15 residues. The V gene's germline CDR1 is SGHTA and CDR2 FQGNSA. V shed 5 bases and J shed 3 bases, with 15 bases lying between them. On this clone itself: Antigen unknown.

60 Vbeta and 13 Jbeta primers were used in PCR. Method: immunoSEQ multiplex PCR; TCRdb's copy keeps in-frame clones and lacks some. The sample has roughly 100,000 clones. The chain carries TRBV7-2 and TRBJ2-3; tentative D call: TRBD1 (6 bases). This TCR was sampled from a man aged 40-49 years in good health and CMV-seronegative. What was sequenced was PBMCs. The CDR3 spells CASSPKQGRTDTQYF. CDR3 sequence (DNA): TGTGCCAGCAGCCCAAAACAGGGTAGGACAGATACGCAGTATTTT.